The sequence of this TCR beta chain was determined in a study of CD8 T cells in Susac syndrome. Germline V gene data show CDR1 as MDHEN and CDR2 as SYDVKM. The CDR3 runs 17 residues. V was clipped by 5 bases and J by 2 bases; unmatched bases: 5. RNA, at about 0.45 to 1 ug, was reverse transcribed with random hexamers. TCR beta CDR3 was amplified by immunoSEQ multiplex PCR. This amplification extended across 54 Vbeta and 13 Jbeta segments. Each CDR3 protein gets one entry after TCRdb re-called the immunoSEQ multiplex PCR reads with MiXCR. Among more than 150,000 distinct CDR3 sequences listed, around 94% were seen once.

Sequenced: CD4+ T cells from PBMCs. The TCR originated in a human donor in good health. This chain joins TRBV28 and TRBJ2-3; TRBD2 matches at 15 bases. The CDR3 coding sequence is TGTGCCAGCAGTGGTAGGACTAGCGGGGGGGACACAGATACGCAGTATTTT. It codes for CASSGRTSGGDTDTQYF.